The clone carrying this T cell receptor beta chain was counted once. V was pared by 4 bases and J by 3 bases, with 2 bases of the junction left unmatched. The CDR3 extends over 13 amino acids. Germline lookup yields CDR1 SGHRS and CDR2 YFSETQ. Unexposed donor CD4+ T cells date from 2011-2018, before the COVID-19 pandemic. The protocol was immunoSEQ multiplex PCR, while the TCRdb copy is restricted to in-frame clones and leaves out a portion. This sample has 65,000 or so clones, with about 89% found just once. These data belong to a study of CD4 T cells in relation to SARS-CoV-2 and coronaviruses. The genes are TRBV5-1 and TRBJ2-5; 8 bases align to TRBD2. This receptor was identified in a human donor in good health. Material: memory CD4+ T cells from PBMCs. This CDR3 is CASSPGGKETQYF. The CDR3 region has the DNA TGCGCCAGCAGCCCGGGGGGGAAAGAGACCCAGTACTTC.